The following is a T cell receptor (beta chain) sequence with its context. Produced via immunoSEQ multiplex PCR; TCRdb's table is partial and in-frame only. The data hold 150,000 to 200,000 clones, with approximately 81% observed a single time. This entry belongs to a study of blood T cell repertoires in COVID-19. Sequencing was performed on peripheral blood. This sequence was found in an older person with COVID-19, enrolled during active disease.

This chain's CDR3 is CASSLRLASYNEQFF. The CDR3 DNA sequence: TGTGCCAGCAGCTTAAGACTAGCATCCTACAATGAGCAGTTCTTC. The rearrangement uses TRBV7-3 and TRBJ2-1; TRBD2 agrees at 7 bases. The germline V gene has CDR1 SGHTA and CDR2 FQGTGA. This CDR3 comprises 15 residues. V lost 1 base and J lost 1; bases outside the gene matches: 1. The entire variable domain, with the rest obtained from reference TRBV7-3 and TRBJ2-1, is as follows: GAGVSQTPSNKVTEKGKYVELRCDPISGHTALYWYRQSLGQGPEFLIYFQGTGAADDSGLPNDRFFAVRPEGSVSTLKIQRTERGDSAVYLCASSLRLASYNEQFFGPGTRLTVL.